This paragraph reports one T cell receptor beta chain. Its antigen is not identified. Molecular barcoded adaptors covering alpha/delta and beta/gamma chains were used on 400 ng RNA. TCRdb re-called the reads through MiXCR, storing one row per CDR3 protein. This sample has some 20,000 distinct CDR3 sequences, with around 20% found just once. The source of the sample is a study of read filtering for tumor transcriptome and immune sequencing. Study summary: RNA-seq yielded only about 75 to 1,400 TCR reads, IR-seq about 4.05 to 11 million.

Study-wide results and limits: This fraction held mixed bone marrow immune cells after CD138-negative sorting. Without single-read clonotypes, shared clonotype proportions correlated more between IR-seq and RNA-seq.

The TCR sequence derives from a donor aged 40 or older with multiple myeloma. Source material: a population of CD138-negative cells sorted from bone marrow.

CDR3 residues: CASSFEPPNTEAFF. DNA for the CDR3: TGTGCCAGCAGTTTCGAGCCCCCGAACACTGAAGCTTTCTTT. The V and J genes are TRBV28 and TRBJ1-1; D gene uncertain. Germline V CDR1 and CDR2: MDHEN, SYDVKM. The CDR3 is made up of 14 amino acids. V was trimmed by 3 bases and J by 1 base, leaving 9 bases between them.